This T cell receptor (beta chain) was identified in a study of blood T cell repertoires in COVID-19. The CDR3 is 15 amino acids. V gave up 0 bases and J gave up 0 bases, with 9 bases separating them. Germline lookup yields CDR1 SGHNT and CDR2 YYREEE (reference sequence). Assay used: immunoSEQ multiplex PCR; TCRdb lists only in-frame clones, some missing. The data contain 45,000 or so clones, approximately 80% of them singletons. Source material: peripheral blood. This receptor was identified in an older man with acute or convalescent COVID-19. J is TRBJ1-1 and V is TRBV5-4; D not resolved. CDR3 bases: TGTGCCAGCAGCTTGGATCCAGCGATGAACACTGAAGCTTTCTTT. As protein: CASSLDPAMNTEAFF.